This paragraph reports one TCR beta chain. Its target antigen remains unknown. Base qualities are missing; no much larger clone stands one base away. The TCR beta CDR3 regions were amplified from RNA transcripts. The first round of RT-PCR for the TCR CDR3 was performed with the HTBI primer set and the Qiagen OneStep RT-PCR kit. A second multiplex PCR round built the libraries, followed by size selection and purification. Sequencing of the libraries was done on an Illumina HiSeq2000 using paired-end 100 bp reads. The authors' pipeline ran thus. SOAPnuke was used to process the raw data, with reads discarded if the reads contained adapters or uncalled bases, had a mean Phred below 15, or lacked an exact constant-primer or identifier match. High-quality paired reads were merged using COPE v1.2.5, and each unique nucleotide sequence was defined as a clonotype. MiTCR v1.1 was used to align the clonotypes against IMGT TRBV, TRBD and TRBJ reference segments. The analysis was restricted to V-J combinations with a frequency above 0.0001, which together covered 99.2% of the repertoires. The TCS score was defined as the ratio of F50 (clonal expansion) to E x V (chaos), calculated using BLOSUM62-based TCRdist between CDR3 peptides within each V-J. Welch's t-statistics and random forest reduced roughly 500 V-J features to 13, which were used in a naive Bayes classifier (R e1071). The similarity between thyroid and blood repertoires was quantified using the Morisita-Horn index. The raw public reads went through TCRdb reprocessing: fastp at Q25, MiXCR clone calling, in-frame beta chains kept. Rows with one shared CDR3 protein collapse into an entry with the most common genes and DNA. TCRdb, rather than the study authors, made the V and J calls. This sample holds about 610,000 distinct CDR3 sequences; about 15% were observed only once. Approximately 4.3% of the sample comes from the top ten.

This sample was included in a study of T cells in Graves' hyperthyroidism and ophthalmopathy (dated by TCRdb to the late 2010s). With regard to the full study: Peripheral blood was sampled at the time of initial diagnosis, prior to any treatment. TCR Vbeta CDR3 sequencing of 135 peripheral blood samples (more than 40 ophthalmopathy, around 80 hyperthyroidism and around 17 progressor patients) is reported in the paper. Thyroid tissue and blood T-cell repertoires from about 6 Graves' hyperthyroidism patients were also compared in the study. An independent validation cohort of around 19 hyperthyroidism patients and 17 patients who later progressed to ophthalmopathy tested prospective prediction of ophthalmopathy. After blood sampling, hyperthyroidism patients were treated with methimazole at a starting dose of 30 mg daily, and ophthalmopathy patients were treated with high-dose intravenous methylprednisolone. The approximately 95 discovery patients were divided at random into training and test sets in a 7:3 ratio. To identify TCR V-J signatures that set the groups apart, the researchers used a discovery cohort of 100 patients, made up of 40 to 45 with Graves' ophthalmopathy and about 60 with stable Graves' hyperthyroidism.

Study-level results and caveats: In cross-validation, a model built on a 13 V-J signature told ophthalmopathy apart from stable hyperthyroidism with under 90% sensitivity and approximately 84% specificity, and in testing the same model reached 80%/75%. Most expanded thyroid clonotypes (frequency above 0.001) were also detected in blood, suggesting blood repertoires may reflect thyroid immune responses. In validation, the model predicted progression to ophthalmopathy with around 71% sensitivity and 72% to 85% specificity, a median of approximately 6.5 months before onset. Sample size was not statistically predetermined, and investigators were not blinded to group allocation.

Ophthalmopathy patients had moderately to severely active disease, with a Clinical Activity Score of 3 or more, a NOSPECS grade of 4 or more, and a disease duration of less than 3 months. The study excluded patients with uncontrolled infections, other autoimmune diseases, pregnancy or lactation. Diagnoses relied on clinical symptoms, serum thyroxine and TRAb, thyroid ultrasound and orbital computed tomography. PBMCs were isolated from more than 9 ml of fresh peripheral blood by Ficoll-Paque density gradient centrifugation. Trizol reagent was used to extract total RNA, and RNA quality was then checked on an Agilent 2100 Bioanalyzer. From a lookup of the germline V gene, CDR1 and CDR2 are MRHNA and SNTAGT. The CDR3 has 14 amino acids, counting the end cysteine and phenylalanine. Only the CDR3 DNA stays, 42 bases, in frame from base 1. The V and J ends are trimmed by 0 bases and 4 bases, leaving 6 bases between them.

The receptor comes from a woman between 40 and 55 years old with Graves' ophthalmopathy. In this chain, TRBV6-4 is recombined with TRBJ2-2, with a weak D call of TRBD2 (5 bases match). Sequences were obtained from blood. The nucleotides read TGTGCCAGCAGTGACTCGGAGGCCACCGGGGAGCTGTTTTTT. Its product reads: CASSDSEATGELFF.